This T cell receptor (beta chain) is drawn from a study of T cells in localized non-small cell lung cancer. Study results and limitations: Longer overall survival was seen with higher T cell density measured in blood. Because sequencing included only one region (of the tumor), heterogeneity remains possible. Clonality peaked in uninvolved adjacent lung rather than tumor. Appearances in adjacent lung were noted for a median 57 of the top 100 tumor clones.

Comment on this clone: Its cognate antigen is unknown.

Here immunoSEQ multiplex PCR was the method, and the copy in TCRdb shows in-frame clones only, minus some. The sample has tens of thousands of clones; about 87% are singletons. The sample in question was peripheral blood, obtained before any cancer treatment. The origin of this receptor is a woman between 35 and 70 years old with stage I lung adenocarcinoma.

The CDR3 DNA sequence: TGTGCCAGCATCCCCACAGGGCACTTGAAAGAGACCCAGTACTTC. Translating it yields CASIPTGHLKETQYF. This sequence joins TRBV28 and TRBJ2-5, with D tentatively TRBD1 (6 bases). Trimming took 7 bases from V and 3 from J, leaving 18 bases between them. Germline V gives CDR1 MDHEN, CDR2 SYDVKM. This CDR3 has 15 amino acids.